This TCR beta chain was profiled in a study of T cell repertoires in cytomegalovirus infection. For the study at large: Public TCR beta signatures marked donors with CMV infection and the matching HLA.

Study conclusions and caveats: CMV carriers with the relevant HLA were identified by cumulative public TCR beta family frequency. The study found HLA-C-restricted CMV-specific TCR beta clonotypes dominating the ex vivo response.

In this sample, this clonotype turned up many times. Its antigen is currently unknown. V gave up 3 bases and J gave up 3 bases, with 9 bases separating them. The CDR3 sequence is 14 residues long. CDR1 MDHEN and CDR2 SYDVKM come from the germline V gene. TCRdb used MiXCR to reprocess the reads, holding one entry per CDR3 protein. This table holds 70,000 to 75,000 distinct CDR3 sequences, under 4.5% found once. The sequence derives from a human donor in good health (CMV status not recorded). Some clones in this sample may be carry-over from other donors' samples. The chain recombines TRBV28 with TRBJ1-5; D is possibly TRBD1 (6 bases). The sample was PBMCs. DNA of the CDR3: TGTGCCAGCAGTTTCCGGGACACCAATCAGCCCCAGCATTTT. The encoded protein is CASSFRDTNQPQHF.